This TCR beta chain was documented in a study of blood T cell repertoires in COVID-19. Some clones are missing from TCRdb's copy, which holds only in-frame ones; the method was immunoSEQ multiplex PCR. The table has 100,000 to 120,000 clones, roughly 80% seen once. Germline V gene sequence: CDR1 LNHNV, CDR2 YYDKDF (reference sequence). V was trimmed by 1 base and J by 5 bases, leaving 12 bases between them. CDR3 size: 15 residues. The V gene is TRBV15, the J gene TRBJ1-5; unclear D gene. The sample consisted of peripheral blood. This receptor was taken from a man aged 50 to 59 with acute or convalescent COVID-19. The CDR3 region is CATSRGSPVDQPQHF. CDR3 sequence (DNA): TGTGCCACCAGCAGAGGGTCCCCGGTGGATCAGCCCCAGCATTTT. The full variable domain, with the rest looked up from reference TRBV15 and TRBJ1-5, is DAMVIQNPRYQVTQFGKPVTLSCSQTLNHNVMYWYQQKSSQAPKLLFHYYDKDFNNEADTPDNFQSRRPNTSFCFLDIRSPGLGDTAMYLCATSRGSPVDQPQHFGDGTRLSIL.